These 3 T cell receptor beta chains originate from one sample sequenced in a study of OX40 agonist ivuxolimab in advanced cancers. Clones were sequenced by immunoSEQ multiplex PCR, and TCRdb holds only the in-frame ones, with some missing. The data show approximately 52,000 clones, approximately 86% seen once. The specimen was CD4+ or CD8+ T cells sorted from blood, collected in a trial of the OX40 agonist ivuxolimab. The receptors shown here come from an adult with an advanced solid tumor such as melanoma, head and neck, liver or kidney cancer.

V usage is TRBV5-4 and J usage is TRBJ1-2, with D perhaps TRBD1 (6 bases). The CDR3 has 14 amino acids. Germline lookup yields CDR1 SGHNT and CDR2 YYREEE (reference sequence). V was pared by 0 bases and J by 1 base, with 7 bases between. CDR3: CASSLDRDNYGYTF. CDR3 sequence (DNA): TGTGCCAGCAGCTTGGACAGGGATAACTATGGCTACACCTTC. Supplemented by reference TRBV5-4 and TRBJ1-2, the full variable domain reads ETGVTQSPTHLIKTRGQQVTLRCSSQSGHNTVSWYQQALGQGPQFIFQYYREEENGRGNFPPRFSGLQFPNYSSELNVNALELDDSALYLCASSLDRDNYGYTFGSGTRLTVV.

The chain couples TRBV15 to TRBJ1-3; D is ambiguous. Germline assignment: CDR1 LNHNV and CDR2 YYDKDF (reference sequence). The CDR3 is 15 amino acids. Trimming stripped 5 bases from V and 4 bases from J, with 15 bases between. The CDR3 is CATSPPVGVGNTIYF. The CDR3 DNA is TGTGCCACCAGCCCTCCCGTCGGGGTCGGAAACACCATATATTTT.

V and J are TRBV7-2 and TRBJ2-7; D is undetermined. The germline CDR1 and CDR2 sequences are SGHTA and FQGNSA. V dropped 5 bases and J dropped 2 bases, with 13 bases sitting between them. CDR3 length: 14 residues. CDR3 coding DNA: TGTGCCAGCAGCCCCACGAACGCGCCCTACGAGCAGTACTTC. It codes for CASSPTNAPYEQYF.